These 7 T cell receptor beta chains were all obtained from the same sample, sequenced in a study of blood T cell repertoires in COVID-19. Clones were read by immunoSEQ multiplex PCR, and TCRdb kept only the in-frame ones, dropping some. The sample contains approximately 220,000 clones, more than 65% of which appear only once. The sequencing sample was made of peripheral blood. The receptor source for this set is a woman aged 30 to 39 who had recovered from COVID-19.

J is TRBJ2-7 and V is TRBV7-6; 8 nucleotides align to TRBD2. The trim removed 0 bases at V and 3 bases at J, leaving 4 bases unmatched. The germline V gene has CDR1 SGHVS and CDR2 FNYEAQ. The CDR3 covers 15 residues. CDR3 sequence: CASSLATSAYYEQYF. The DNA of the CDR3 is TGTGCCAGCAGCTTAGCGACTAGCGCATACTACGAGCAGTACTTC.

The table lists this clone with a count of one. V is TRBV6-5 and J is TRBJ2-5, with D possibly matching TRBD2 (5 bases). V lost 5 bases and J lost 4, with 17 bases in between. Germline V gene sequence: CDR1 MNHEY, CDR2 SVGAGI. CDR3 length: 15 amino acids. The CDR3: CASSLNLALGETQYF. The DNA of the CDR3 is TGTGCCAGCAGTCTGAATTTAGCGTTGGGAGAGACCCAGTACTTC.

The chain employs TRBV28 and TRBJ2-5; 14 bases match TRBD2. Germline values: CDR1 MDHEN, CDR2 SYDVKM. The CDR3 is 17 residues long. Unmatched junction bases numbered 11, after V lost 8 bases and J lost 3 bases. The CDR3 DNA reads as TGTGCCAGCTCCAATTCGGGACTAGCGGGAGAAAAAGAGACCCAGTACTTC. This encodes CASSNSGLAGEKETQYF. The variable domain in full, completed from reference TRBV28 and TRBJ2-5, reads DVKVTQSSRYLVKRTGEKVFLECVQDMDHENMFWYRQDPGLGLRLIYFSYDVKMKEKGDIPEGYSVSREKKERFSLILESASTNQTSMYLCASSNSGLAGEKETQYFGPGTRLLVL.

This clone occurred once. V usage is TRBV10-3 and J usage is TRBJ2-7, with 11 bases lining up with TRBD2. Germline-derived CDR1 and CDR2 are ENHRY and SYGVKD. The CDR3 extends over 16 amino acids. Trimming took 5 bases from V and 0 from J; bases not matched to a gene: 6. CDR3 nucleotides: TGTGCCATCAGTTCCCAAGGGACTAGCGGCTCCTACGAGCAGTACTTC. Translating gives CAISSQGTSGSYEQYF.

The sample holds a few counts of this clone. The chain employs TRBV7-9 and TRBJ1-5; TRBD1 agrees at 9 bases. J lost 6 bases, V lost 6 bases, and 12 bases had no gene match. CDR3 size: 16 residues. Germline V gene data show CDR1 as SEHNR and CDR2 as FQNEAQ (reference sequence). The CDR3 loop reads CASSSSSTGGGQPQHF. The CDR3, as DNA: TGTGCCAGCAGTTCTTCCTCAACAGGGGGCGGTCAGCCCCAGCATTTT.

This clone showed up just a few times. The rearrangement uses TRBV10-3 and TRBJ1-1; the D is unclear. With 0 bases removed from V and 0 bases from J, the gap between germline ends came to 8 bases. CDR3 length: 15 amino acids. CDR1 ENHRY and CDR2 SYGVKD come from the germline V gene. In DNA form, the CDR3 reads TGTGCCATCAGTGAGTCGGAGTTAATGAACACTGAAGCTTTCTTT. This gives the protein CAISESELMNTEAFF.

The chain has TRBV28 and TRBJ1-5, with TRBD1 matching 8 bases. The CDR3 is made up of 15 amino acids. V was clipped by 7 bases and J by 8 bases; unmatched bases: 13. CDR1 MDHEN and CDR2 SYDVKM come from the germline V gene. CDR3: CASTATRTGSKPQHF. The CDR3 nucleotides are TGTGCCAGCACCGCGACCCGGACAGGGAGTAAGCCCCAGCATTTT.